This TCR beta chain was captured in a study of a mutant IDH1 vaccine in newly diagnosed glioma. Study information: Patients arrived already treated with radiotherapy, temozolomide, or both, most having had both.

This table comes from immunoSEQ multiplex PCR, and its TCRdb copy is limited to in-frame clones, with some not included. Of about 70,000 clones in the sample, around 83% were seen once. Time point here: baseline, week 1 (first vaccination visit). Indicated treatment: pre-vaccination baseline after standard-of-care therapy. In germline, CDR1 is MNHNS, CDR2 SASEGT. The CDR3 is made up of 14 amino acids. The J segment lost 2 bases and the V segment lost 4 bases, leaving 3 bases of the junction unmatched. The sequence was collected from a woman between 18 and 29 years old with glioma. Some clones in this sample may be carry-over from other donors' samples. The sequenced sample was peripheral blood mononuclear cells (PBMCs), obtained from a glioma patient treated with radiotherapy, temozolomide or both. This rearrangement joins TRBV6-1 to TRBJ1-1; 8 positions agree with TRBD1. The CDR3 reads CASSGDRINTEAFF. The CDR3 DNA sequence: TGTGCCAGCAGTGGGGACAGGATTAACACTGAAGCTTTCTTT.